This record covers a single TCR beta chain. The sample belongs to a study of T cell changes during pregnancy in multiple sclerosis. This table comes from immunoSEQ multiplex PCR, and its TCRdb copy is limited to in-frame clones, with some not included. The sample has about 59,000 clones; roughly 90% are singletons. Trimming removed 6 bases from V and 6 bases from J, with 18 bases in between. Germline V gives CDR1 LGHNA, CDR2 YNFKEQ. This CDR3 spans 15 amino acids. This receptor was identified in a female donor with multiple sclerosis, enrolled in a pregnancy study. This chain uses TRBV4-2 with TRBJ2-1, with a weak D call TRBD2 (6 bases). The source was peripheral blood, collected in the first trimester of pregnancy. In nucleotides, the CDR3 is TGTGCCAGCAGGTTGGGGGGAGCTGAAAGCAATGAGCAGTTCTTC. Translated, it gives CASRLGGAESNEQFF.